A selection of T cell receptor beta chains follows, all from one sample in a study of T cells in Graves' hyperthyroidism and ophthalmopathy. A single record per CDR3 protein comes from TCRdb applying MiXCR to the multiplex PCR reads. The table lists about 350,000 distinct CDR3 sequences, approximately 16% of them singletons. What was sequenced was blood. The receptors were sampled from a woman aged 55 to 70 with Graves' ophthalmopathy. Each CDR3 is given with its conserved first and last residue. Each record gives: V gene, J gene, CDR3 protein.

TRBV11-2	TRBJ2-6	CASSLGRGGTGANVLTF
TRBV2	TRBJ2-7	CASARGPAYEQYF
TRBV5-1	TRBJ2-3	CASSLEGGADTQYF
TRBV12-3/TRBV12-4	TRBJ2-1	CASSFLITSGRGTYNEQFF
TRBV3-1	TRBJ2-5	CASRLGLQETQYF
TRBV6-1	TRBJ1-1	CASRAGTSNTEAFF
TRBV5-1	TRBJ2-2	CASSLLSGSHTGELFF
TRBV3-1	TRBJ2-3	CASSQSLQITDTQYF
TRBV5-1	TRBJ2-5	CASSSRRSFQETQYF
TRBV29-1	TRBJ1-4	CSVEEGGGGEKLFF
TRBV5-4	TRBJ2-3	CASSLALAGAMDAQYF
TRBV18	TRBJ2-7	CASSLERYRYEQYF
TRBV5-5	TRBJ2-7	CASSSGDWSPYEQYF
TRBV11-1	TRBJ1-1	CASKRPSNTEAFF
TRBV7-2	TRBJ2-2	CASTETVPPGELFF
TRBV6-1	TRBJ1-2	CASSYYGETNYGYTF
TRBV11-2	TRBJ2-3	CASSRTSGRARGTDTQYF
TRBV10-3	TRBJ2-7	CAISGTGSGQYF
TRBV6-1	TRBJ1-6	CASKQGSIAYNSPLHF
TRBV19	TRBJ2-1	CASSIADEQFF
TRBV7-3	TRBJ2-1	CASSLMGAADNEQFF
TRBV28	TRBJ2-7	CASSLGVEGVYEQYF
TRBV25-1	TRBJ1-5	CASSEWGAQPQHF
TRBV27	TRBJ1-3	CASSFTGAGGNTIYF
TRBV7-2	TRBJ2-2	CASSLKGFTGELFF
TRBV4-1	TRBJ2-7	CASSPAGAEEQYF
TRBV5-6	TRBJ2-5	CASSFGQGGPWYQETQYF
TRBV6-1	TRBJ2-7	CASSNGLAGYYEQYF
TRBV20-1	TRBJ2-3	CSAEGGSTDTQYF
TRBV5-8	TRBJ1-5	CASSLAAQGSNQPQHF
TRBV6-1	TRBJ1-2	CASSEDRAYGYTF
TRBV30	TRBJ1-1	CAGRGGLGTEAFF
TRBV6-1	TRBJ2-7	CASNPGTGPTYEQYF
TRBV7-6	TRBJ2-5	CASSSGVAGALGTQYF
TRBV20-1	TRBJ2-3	CSASSLAGVTDTQYF
TRBV2	TRBJ1-1	CAISRTTGSTEAFF
TRBV30	TRBJ1-3	CAWSRATGTVGGNTIYF
TRBV6-4	TRBJ1-2	CASTGSPDRSYGYTF
TRBV6-5	TRBJ1-5	CASSYIKGQGSNQPQHF
TRBV11-2	TRBJ2-7	CATQTSGSSYEQYF
TRBV27	TRBJ1-5	CASSLVGGGGIKPQHF
TRBV20-1	TRBJ1-1	CSAASLGGGEAFF
TRBV29-1	TRBJ2-7	CSVVVREGQQYF
TRBV6-5	TRBJ2-5	CASSYTPPGHRQETQYF
TRBV4-1	TRBJ2-7	CASSPAGLAGPEQYF
TRBV5-1	TRBJ2-3	CASSAGQGFTDTQYF